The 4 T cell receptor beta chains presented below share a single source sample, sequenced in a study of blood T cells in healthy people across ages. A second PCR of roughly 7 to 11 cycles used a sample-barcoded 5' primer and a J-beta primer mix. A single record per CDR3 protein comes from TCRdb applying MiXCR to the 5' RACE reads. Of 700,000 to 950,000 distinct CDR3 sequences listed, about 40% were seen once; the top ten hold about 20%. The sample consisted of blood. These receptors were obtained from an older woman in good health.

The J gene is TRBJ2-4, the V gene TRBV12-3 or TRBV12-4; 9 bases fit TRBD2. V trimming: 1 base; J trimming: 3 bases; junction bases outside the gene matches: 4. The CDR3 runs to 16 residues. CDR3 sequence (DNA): TGTGCCAGCAGTTTAGTTTCTAGCGGGGACAAAAACATTCAGTACTTC. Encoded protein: CASSLVSSGDKNIQYF.

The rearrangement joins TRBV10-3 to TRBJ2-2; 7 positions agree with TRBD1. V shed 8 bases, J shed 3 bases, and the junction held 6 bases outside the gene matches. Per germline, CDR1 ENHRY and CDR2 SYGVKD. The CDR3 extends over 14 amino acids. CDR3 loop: CAIRPGQYTGELFF. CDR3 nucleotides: TGTGCCATCCGGCCGGGACAGTACACCGGGGAGCTGTTTTTT.

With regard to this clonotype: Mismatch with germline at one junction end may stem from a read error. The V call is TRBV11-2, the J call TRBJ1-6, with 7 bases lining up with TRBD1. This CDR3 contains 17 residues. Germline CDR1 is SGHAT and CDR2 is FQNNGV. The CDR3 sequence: CAGSLVHRGTKYSPLHF. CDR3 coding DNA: TGTGCCGGCAGCTTAGTGCACAGGGGCACCAAATATTCACCCCTCCACTTT.

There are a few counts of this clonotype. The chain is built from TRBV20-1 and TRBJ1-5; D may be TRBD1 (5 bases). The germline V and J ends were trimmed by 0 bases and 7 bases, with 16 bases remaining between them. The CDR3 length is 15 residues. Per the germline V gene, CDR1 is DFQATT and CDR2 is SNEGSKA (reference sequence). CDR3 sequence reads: CSARDQAGGRQPQHF. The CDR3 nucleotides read TGCAGTGCTAGAGATCAGGCCGGGGGGAGACAGCCCCAGCATTTT.